One and the same sample provided the 19 T cell receptor beta chains below, sequenced in a study of beta chain features in type 1 diabetes. Their antigens are not known. Expressed TCRB transcripts got sequenced, as all isolated RNA was reverse transcribed. The data were produced by immunoSEQ multiplex PCR, yet TCRdb's version contains in-frame clones alone and is incomplete. The sample contains approximately 70,000 clones, about 50% of which appear only once. The study's findings and limits: In every one of the four CD4+ subsets, TCRB CDR3s were moderately but significantly shorter in Type 1 diabetes patients.

Sequencing was performed on central memory CD4+ T cells from blood. The receptor source for this set is a man aged 25 to 40 with type 1 diabetes.

About this clone itself: At one of its ends the junction is not consistent with the germline gene, which may arise from a read error. The J gene is TRBJ2-1, the V gene TRBV2, with 8 bases matching TRBD2. Germline loops: CDR1 SNHLY, CDR2 FYNNEI. The CDR3 covers 13 residues. The DNA of the CDR3 is TGTGCCAGCAGTGCGGGGGGGGCCCCTGAGCAGCTCTTC. Its translation is CASSAGGAPEQLF.

The chain carries TRBV18 and TRBJ1-4; weak D call: TRBD1 (5 bases). Germline V lookup: CDR1 KGHSH, CDR2 LQKENI. Trimming removed 1 base from V and 8 bases from J, with 14 bases in between. CDR3 size: 15 residues. The CDR3 spells CASSPQGGAEEKLFF. In DNA form, the CDR3 reads TGTGCCAGCTCACCACAGGGAGGGGCGGAAGAAAAACTGTTTTTT. The entire variable domain, with the rest obtained from reference TRBV18 and TRBJ1-4, is as follows: NAGVMQNPRHLVRRRGQEARLRCSPMKGHSHVYWYRQLPEEGLKFMVYLQKENIIDESGMPKERFSAEFPKEGPSILRIQQVVRGDSAAYFCASSPQGGAEEKLFFGSGTQLSVL.

There are a few counts of this clone. The CDR3 reads CASSGQTGKLYGYTF. CDR3 nucleotide sequence: TGTGCCAGCAGCGGCCAGACAGGGAAACTATATGGCTACACCTTC. The rearrangement uses TRBV7-9 and TRBJ1-2; 7 bases fit TRBD1. CDR3 length: 15 residues. Germline-derived CDR1 and CDR2 are SEHNR and FQNEAQ (reference sequence). V gave up 5 bases and J gave up 5 bases; unmatched junction bases: 11.

The chain recombines TRBV12-5 with TRBJ2-7; TRBD2 is a possible D gene (6 bases). Trimming cost V 2 bases and J 6 bases, with 20 bases left between them. CDR1 is LGHNT, CDR2 FRNRAP, per germline. CDR3 length: 16 amino acids. The CDR3 nucleotides are TGTGCTAGTGGTTTGCTACAAGCGGGTGCCGTCTCCGAGCAGTACTTC. This translates into CASGLLQAGAVSEQYF.

V gene TRBV14 combines with J gene TRBJ1-1; D is uncertain. Germline CDR1 SGHDN, CDR2 FVKESK. This CDR3 comprises 13 residues. V was cut by 0 bases and J by 1 base, with 3 bases left in between. This CDR3 reads CASSQDQNTEAFF. CDR3 coding DNA: TGTGCCAGCAGCCAAGATCAGAACACTGAAGCTTTCTTT. Combining the CDR3 with reference TRBV14 and TRBJ1-1 gives the whole variable domain EAGVTQFPSHSVIEKGQTVTLRCDPISGHDNLYWYRRVMGKEIKFLLHFVKESKQDESGMPNNRFLAERTGGTYSTLKVQPAELEDSGVYFCASSQDQNTEAFFGQGTRLTVV.

The chain employs TRBV5-8 and TRBJ1-1; D is possibly TRBD1 (5 bases). The germline V and J ends were trimmed by 0 bases and 3 bases, with 18 bases remaining between them. CDR1 SGHTS and CDR2 YDEGEE come from the germline V gene. The CDR3 spans 17 residues. As DNA, the CDR3 is TGTGCCAGCAGCTTGGGTTCGACAGCCTCACCTGACACTGAAGCTTTCTTT. Protein product: CASSLGSTASPDTEAFF. The entire variable domain, with the rest obtained from reference TRBV5-8 and TRBJ1-1, is as follows: EAGVTQSPTHLIKTRGQQATLRCSPISGHTSVYWYQQALGLGLQFLLWYDEGEERNRGNFPPRFSGRQFPNYSSELNVNALELEDSALYLCASSLGSTASPDTEAFFGQGTRLTVV.

This sequence joins TRBV30 and TRBJ2-2; 8 positions match TRBD2. Germline lookup yields CDR1 GTSNPN and CDR2 SVGIG (reference sequence). The J segment lost 9 bases and the V segment lost 0 bases, leaving 3 bases of the junction unmatched. CDR3 length: 13 residues. The CDR3: CAWSVRGGRELFF. The CDR3 DNA reads as TGTGCCTGGAGTGTACGCGGGGGGAGGGAGCTGTTTTTT.

For the CDR3, the DNA is TGTGCCAGCAGCTTACTCCTAGGCAATGAGCAGTTCTTC. Encoded protein: CASSLLLGNEQFF. The chain recombines TRBV7-9 with TRBJ2-1; D ambiguous. The CDR3 spans 13 residues. The germline CDR1 and CDR2 sequences are SEHNR and FQNEAQ (reference sequence). V was clipped by 2 bases and J by 6 bases, with 8 bases between them. The whole variable domain, filled in from reference TRBV7-9 and TRBJ2-1, reads DTGVSQNPRHKITKRGQNVTFRCDPISEHNRLYWYRQTLGQGPEFLTYFQNEAQLEKSRLLSDRFSAERPKGSFSTLEIQRTEQGDSAMYLCASSLLLGNEQFFGPGTRLTVL.

The chain links TRBV29-1 to TRBJ1-1; TRBD1 matches at 7 bases. The CDR3 is 13 amino acids. V shed 1 base and J 5 bases; nucleotides not matched to a gene: 4. Looked up from germline, CDR1 is SQVTM and CDR2 is ANQGSEA. This CDR3 is CSVEVTGITEAFF. The CDR3 region has the DNA TGCAGCGTTGAAGTGACAGGGATTACTGAAGCTTTCTTT.

J is TRBJ1-1 and V is TRBV5-1; D gene uncertain. V lost 1 base, J lost 0 bases, and 10 bases lay in between. The CDR3 is 15 residues long. The germline gives CDR1 SGHRS, CDR2 YFSETQ. The CDR3 nucleotides are TGCGCCAGCAGCTTGTGGAACGGGGTGAACACTGAAGCTTTCTTT. Translated, it gives CASSLWNGVNTEAFF.

The V and J genes are TRBV6-6 and TRBJ2-7, with a tentative D call TRBD1 (6 bases). Germline values: CDR1 MNHNY, CDR2 SVGAGI (reference sequence). Deletions cut 11 bases from V and 0 bases from J, with 11 bases between. The CDR3 length is 12 residues. The CDR3 sequence is CAGGRSSYEQYF. The CDR3, as DNA: TGTGCCGGGGGCCGGAGCTCCTACGAGCAGTACTTC.

CDR3 residues: CASSPGNVLYGYTF. CDR3 nucleotide sequence: TGTGCCAGCAGCCCAGGGAACGTCCTCTATGGCTACACCTTC. The chain couples TRBV7-8 to TRBJ1-2, with a weak D call TRBD1 (5 bases). Trimming removed 5 bases from V and 4 bases from J, with 14 bases in between. The CDR3 is made up of 14 amino acids. Germline CDR1 SGHVS, CDR2 FQNEAQ.

The chain combines TRBV20-1 with TRBJ1-2; D is ambiguous. V gave up 6 bases and J gave up 2 bases, with 7 bases separating them. Looked up from germline, CDR1 is DFQATT and CDR2 is SNEGSKA (reference sequence). There are 11 residues in the CDR3. The CDR3 loop reads CSASGNYGYTF. The CDR3 DNA reads TGCAGTGCCTCAGGAAACTATGGCTACACCTTC.

In this sample, this clone turned up a few times. In DNA form, the CDR3 reads TGTGCCAGCAGCGGCGGACAGGGAGAGGTCACTGAAGCTTTCTTT. It is translated as CASSGGQGEVTEAFF. The chain joins TRBV7-6 to TRBJ1-1; 8 bases match TRBD1. V dropped 5 bases and J dropped 4; count of bases not matched to a gene: 9. The length of the CDR3 is 15 residues. Germline CDR1 SGHVS, CDR2 FNYEAQ.

The genes are TRBV18 and TRBJ2-7; D is perhaps TRBD1 (5 bases). The CDR3 sequence is 14 residues long. Trimming took 3 bases from V and 2 from J, leaving 11 bases between them. The germline V gene encodes CDR1 KGHSH and CDR2 LQKENI. CDR3 DNA: TGTGCCAGCTCACCTCAGGGTATCGCCTACGAGCAGTACTTC. Translation: CASSPQGIAYEQYF.

This clone was seen only a few times. This chain uses TRBV7-2 with TRBJ1-1; 8 nucleotides agree with TRBD1. Germline trimming cut 1 base from V and 5 bases from J; bases unmatched to any gene: 9. Germline values: CDR1 SGHTA, CDR2 FQGNSA. This CDR3 is 16 amino acids long. CDR3 loop: CASSLGDRGLGTEAFF. The CDR3 DNA follows: TGTGCCAGCAGCTTAGGAGACAGGGGCCTCGGGACTGAAGCTTTCTTT.

This clone appeared a few times. V gene TRBV5-1 combines with J gene TRBJ1-2, with TRBD1 identical over 8 bases. V shed 3 bases and J 6 bases; nucleotides not matched to a gene: 10. The V gene's germline CDR1 is SGHRS and CDR2 YFSETQ. CDR3 length equals 15 residues. In DNA, the CDR3 is TGCGCCAGCAGCTCAGCGTGGACAGGGAACGATGGCTACACCTTC. Protein product: CASSSAWTGNDGYTF.

The chain recombines TRBV29-1 with TRBJ1-1; perhaps TRBD1 as D (5 bases). Per the germline V gene, CDR1 is SQVTM and CDR2 is ANQGSEA. CDR3 length equals 13 residues. Trimming stripped 7 bases from V and 1 base from J, with 13 bases between. This chain's CDR3 is CSAGRGQNTEAFF. The CDR3 DNA reads as TGCAGCGCCGGGAGGGGCCAGAACACTGAAGCTTTCTTT.

The chain carries TRBV9 and TRBJ2-3; TRBD1 matches 8 bases. With 3 bases clipped from V and 0 bases from J, the junction kept 6 bases outside the gene matches. This CDR3 has 16 residues. Germline CDR1 is SGDLS and CDR2 is YYNGEE. For the CDR3, the DNA is TGTGCCAGCAGCGCCCGGACAGGGACTAGCACAGATACGCAGTATTTT. This codes for CASSARTGTSTDTQYF.